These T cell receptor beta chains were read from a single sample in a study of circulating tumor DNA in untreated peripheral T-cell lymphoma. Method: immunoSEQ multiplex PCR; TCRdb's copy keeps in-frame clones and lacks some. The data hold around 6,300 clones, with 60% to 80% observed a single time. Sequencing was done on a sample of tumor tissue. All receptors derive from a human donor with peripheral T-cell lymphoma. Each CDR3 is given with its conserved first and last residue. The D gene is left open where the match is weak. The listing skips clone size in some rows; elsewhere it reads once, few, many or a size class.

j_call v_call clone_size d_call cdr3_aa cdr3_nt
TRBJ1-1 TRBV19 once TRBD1 CASSMRTGRDTEVFF TGTGCCAGTAGTATGCGGACAGGGAGGGACACTGAAGTTTTCTTT
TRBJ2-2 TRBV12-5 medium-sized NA CASGITTGELFF TGTGCTAGTGGCATAACCACCGGGGAGCTGTTTTTT
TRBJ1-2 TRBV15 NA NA CATSRDRTLGGYTF TGTGCCACCAGCAGAGATCGGACTTTAGGAGGCTACACCTTC
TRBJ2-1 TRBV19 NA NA CASSRHRGGGRRLGGNEQFF TGTGCCAGTAGCCGACACCGTGGTGGCGGGCGGCGTCTGGGTGGCAATGAGCAGTTCTTC
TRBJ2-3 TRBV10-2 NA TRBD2 CASSEIGAGGLPDTQYF TGCGCCAGCAGTGAGATTGGAGCGGGGGGGTTGCCAGATACGCAGTATTTT
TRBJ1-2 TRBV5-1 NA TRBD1 CASSSRTGSSYGYTF TGCGCCAGCAGCTCCCGGACAGGGAGTAGCTATGGCTACACCTTC
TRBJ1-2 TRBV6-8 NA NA CASSERGTFTGGYTF TGTGCCAGCAGCGAGAGAGGAACCTTTACGGGAGGCTACACCTTC
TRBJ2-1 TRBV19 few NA CASSISSLFMGALNDYNEQFF TGTGCCAGTAGTATATCGTCCTTATTCATGGGAGCGCTCAACGACTACAATGAGCAGTTCTTC
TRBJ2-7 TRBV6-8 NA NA CASSESDSYEQYF TGTGCCAGCAGTGAGTCGGACTCCTACGAGCAGTACTTC
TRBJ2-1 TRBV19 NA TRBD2 CASRRGGPYNEQFF TGTGCCAGTAGGCGCGGGGGTCCCTACAATGAGCAGTTCTTC
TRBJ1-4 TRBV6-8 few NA CASSYDGATNEKLFF TGTGCCAGCAGTTATGATGGGGCAACTAATGAAAAACTGTTTTTT
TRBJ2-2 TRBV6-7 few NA CASSYPARGDTGELFF TGTGCCAGCAGTTACCCGGCGCGAGGGGACACCGGGGAGCTGTTTTTT
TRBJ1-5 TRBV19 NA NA CASSPDRWIDQPQHF TGTGCCAGTAGTCCGGATCGCTGGATAGATCAGCCCCAGCATTTT
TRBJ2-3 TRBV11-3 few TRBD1 CASSLGVGGPDTQYF TGTGCCAGCAGCTTAGGAGTAGGGGGCCCAGATACGCAGTATTTT
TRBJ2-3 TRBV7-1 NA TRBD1 CASSSEDRGLPDTQYF TGTGCCAGCAGTTCCGAGGACAGGGGCCTTCCAGATACGCAGTATTTT
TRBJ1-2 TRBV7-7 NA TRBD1 CASSSLGQGFLDYGYTF TGTGCCAGCAGCTCTCTGGGACAGGGGTTTCTGGACTATGGCTACACCTTC
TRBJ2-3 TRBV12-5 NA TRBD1 CASSSRDRGFFRGNQPQYF TGTGCCAGTAGTTCCAGGGACAGGGGGTTTTTTCGCGGCAATCAGCCCCAGTATTTT
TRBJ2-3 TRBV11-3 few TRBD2 CASSFGTSGADTQYF TGTGCCAGCAGCTTCGGGACTAGCGGAGCAGATACGCAGTATTTT
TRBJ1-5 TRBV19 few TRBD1 CASSPGTGRNQPQHF TGTGCCAGTAGTCCGGGGACAGGGCGCAATCAGCCCCAGCATTTT
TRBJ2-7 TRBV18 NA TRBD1 CASSQSVGQGSEQYF TGTGCCAGCTCGCAATCAGTGGGACAGGGTAGTGAGCAGTACTTC
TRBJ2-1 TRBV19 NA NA CASSIVSGEQFF TGTGCCAGTAGTATAGTGTCGGGGGAGCAGTTCTTC
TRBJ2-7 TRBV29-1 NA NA CSVEAYTLDAESSYEQYF TGCAGCGTTGAAGCTTACACCTTGGACGCTGAGAGCTCCTACGAGCAGTACTTC
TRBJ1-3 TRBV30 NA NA CAWATRLGNTIYF TGTGCCTGGGCGACACGGCTAGGAAACACCATATATTTT
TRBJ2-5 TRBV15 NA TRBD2 CATVERGYMETQYF TGTGCCACCGTAGAGCGGGGGTATATGGAGACCCAGTACTTC
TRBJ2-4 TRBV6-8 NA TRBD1 CASRRDRVKNAKNIQYF TGTGCCAGCAGACGGGACAGGGTCAAGAATGCCAAAAACATTCAGTACTTC
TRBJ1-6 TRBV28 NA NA CASHDGGQSRSPLHF TGTGCCAGCCACGACGGGGGGCAAAGTAGGTCACCCCTCCACTTT
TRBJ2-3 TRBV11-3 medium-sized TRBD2 CASSLTPGLAGGKDTQYF TGTGCCAGCAGCTTAACACCGGGACTAGCGGGAGGGAAGGATACGCAGTATTTT
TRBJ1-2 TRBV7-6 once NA CASSPATLGEFGYGYTF TGTGCCAGCAGCCCAGCGACCCTCGGGGAATTCGGCTATGGCTACACCTTC
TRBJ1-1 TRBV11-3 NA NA CASSLKAIRENTEAFF TGTGCCAGCAGCTTAAAGGCAATCAGGGAGAACACTGAAGCTTTCTTT
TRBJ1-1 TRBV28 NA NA CASSLSLGILNTEAFF TGTGCCAGCAGTTTATCGTTGGGGATTTTGAACACTGAAGCTTTCTTT
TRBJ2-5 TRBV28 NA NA CASSLWSRGGETQYF TGTGCCAGCAGTTTGTGGTCCAGAGGCGGGGAGACCCAGTACTTC
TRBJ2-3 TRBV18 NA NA CASSVNTEGVEYF TGTGCCAGCTCAGTAAATACTGAGGGCGTGGAGTATTTT
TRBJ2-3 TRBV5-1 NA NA CASSQDGIQSIDTQYF TGCGCCAGCAGCCAAGATGGGATACAAAGCATAGATACGCAGTATTTT
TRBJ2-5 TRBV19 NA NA CASRHREKETQYF TGTGCCAGTAGGCACAGGGAAAAAGAGACCCAGTACTTC
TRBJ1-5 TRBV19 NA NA CASSVHPGQPQHF TGTGCCAGTAGTGTTCATCCGGGGCAGCCCCAGCATTTT
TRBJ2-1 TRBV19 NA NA CASSMGWGEAYNEQFF TGTGCCAGTAGTATGGGGTGGGGGGAGGCCTACAATGAGCAGTTCTTC
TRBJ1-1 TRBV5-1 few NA CASSPGGGVVTEAFF TGCGCCAGCAGCCCCGGAGGGGGAGTGGTCACTGAAGCTTTCTTT
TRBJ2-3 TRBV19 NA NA CASSIYGGSFSTDTQYF TGTGCCAGTAGTATTTATGGGGGGAGCTTTAGCACAGATACGCAGTATTTT
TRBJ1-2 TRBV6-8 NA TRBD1 CASSYGTDATYGYTF TGTGCCAGCAGTTACGGGACAGACGCGACCTATGGCTACACCTTC
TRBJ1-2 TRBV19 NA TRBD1 CASSIEGTGIYGYTF TGTGCCAGTAGTATAGAGGGGACAGGGATTTATGGCTACACCTTC
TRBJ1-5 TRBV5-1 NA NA CASSTTGGNQPQHF TGCGCCAGCAGCACAACAGGCGGCAATCAGCCCCAGCATTTT
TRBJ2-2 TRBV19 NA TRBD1 CASSPEGQGLGTGELFF TGTGCCAGTAGTCCAGAGGGACAGGGACTGGGAACCGGGGAGCTGTTTTTT
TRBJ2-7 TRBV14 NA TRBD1 CASRGQGNYEQYF TGTGCCAGCAGAGGACAGGGAAACTACGAGCAGTACTTC
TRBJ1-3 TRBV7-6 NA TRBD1 CASSPTGGTGNTIYF TGTGCCAGCAGCCCCACAGGGGGTACTGGAAACACCATATATTTT
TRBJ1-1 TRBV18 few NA CASSPITGLYDTEAFF TGTGCCAGCTCACCGATTACAGGGTTGTACGACACTGAAGCTTTCTTT
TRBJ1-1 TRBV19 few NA CASTNRGGDTEAFF TGTGCCAGTACCAACAGAGGGGGGGACACTGAAGCTTTCTTT
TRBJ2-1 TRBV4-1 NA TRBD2 CASRRTGLAGPNEQFF TGCGCCAGCAGGCGGACGGGACTAGCGGGCCCCAATGAGCAGTTCTTC
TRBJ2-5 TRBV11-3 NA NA CASSLTSIQETQYF TGTGCCAGCAGCTTGACGTCTATCCAGGAGACCCAGTACTTC
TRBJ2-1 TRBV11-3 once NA CASSSVGGHRSYNEQFF TGTGCCAGCAGCTCGGTGGGCGGACACCGCTCCTACAATGAGCAGTTCTTC
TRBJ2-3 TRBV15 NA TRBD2 CATSRGKGGSLQDTQYF TGTGCCACCAGCAGAGGCAAAGGCGGGAGTCTTCAAGATACGCAGTATTTT
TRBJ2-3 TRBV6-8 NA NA CASRVVGPSDTQYF TGTGCCAGCAGGGTAGTAGGCCCTTCAGATACGCAGTATTTT
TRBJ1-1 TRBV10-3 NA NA CASRQGLNTEAFF TGTGCCAGCCGTCAGGGGCTGAACACTGAAGCTTTCTTT
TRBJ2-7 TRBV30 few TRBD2 CACPGTSGFYEQYF TGTGCCTGTCCCGGGACTAGCGGGTTTTACGAGCAGTACTTC